The clone carrying this T cell receptor (beta chain) was seen just once. Its antigen is unidentified. Method: immunoSEQ multiplex PCR; TCRdb's copy keeps in-frame clones and lacks some. The table has roughly 91,000 clones, approximately 89% seen once. This entry is derived from a study of T cell responses to AZD1222 COVID-19 vaccine. The study, taken as a whole, reports: Donors skewed white British and female; clonal diversity was possibly underestimated. Among vaccine-associated CD4 TCRs, coverage spanned spike, with dominance at 160-218 and 743-854. When two AZD1222 doses had been given, Spike-specific TCR breadth and depth rose. Reportedly, close to half of spike-specific TCRs are directed against unmutated variant regions.

V lost 6 bases and J 4 bases, leaving 12 bases between the germline ends. The CDR3 contains 13 residues. From germline, CDR1 is LNHDA and CDR2 SQIVND (reference sequence). This chain connects TRBV19 to TRBJ1-1; D remains ambiguous. This clonotype was obtained from an adult in good health. The sequencing here drew on peripheral blood, taken on day 0 of AZD1222 vaccination. This chain's CDR3 is CASSPGFPTEAFF. CDR3 in DNA: TGTGCCAGTAGCCCCGGGTTCCCCACTGAAGCTTTCTTT.